This is a list of T cell receptor beta chains from one sample in a study of T cells of healthy individuals. TCRdb called the 5' RACE reads again in MiXCR, with one record for every CDR3 protein. The table has about 53,000 distinct CDR3 sequences, about 15% seen once. The receptors here all came from a human donor in good health. CDR3s include the opening cysteine and the closing phenylalanine or tryptophan. Each record gives: V gene, D gene, clone size, J gene, CDR3 DNA, CDR3 protein. A D gene is named only where the DNA matches it firmly. Where a row states a size, it is once, few, many or the class of an expanded clone; other rows omit it.

v_call: TRBV28
d_call: TRBD1
clone_size: NA
j_call: TRBJ2-1
cdr3_nt: TGTGCCAGCAGTCGACAGGGGGTCAGGAATGAGCAGTTCTTC
cdr3_aa: CASSRQGVRNEQFF

v_call: TRBV5-1
d_call: TRBD1
clone_size: NA
j_call: TRBJ1-2
cdr3_nt: TGCGCCAGCAGCCGGGACAGCTACTATGGCTACACCTTC
cdr3_aa: CASSRDSYYGYTF

v_call: TRBV28
d_call: NA
clone_size: NA
j_call: TRBJ2-1
cdr3_nt: TGTGCCAGCAGTTTCCTGACGGGGGCTAGGGCGGTTGAGCAGTTCTTC
cdr3_aa: CASSFLTGARAVEQFF

v_call: TRBV12-3/TRBV12-4
d_call: TRBD1
clone_size: few
j_call: TRBJ1-6
cdr3_nt: TGTGCCAGCAGTCCTCAGACAGGGGGGTATTCACCCCTCCACTTT
cdr3_aa: CASSPQTGGYSPLHF

v_call: TRBV20-1
d_call: NA
clone_size: many
j_call: TRBJ2-7
cdr3_nt: TGCAGTGCTGAAGCAGGGGTGGACGAGCAGTACTTC
cdr3_aa: CSAEAGVDEQYF

v_call: TRBV5-1
d_call: NA
clone_size: few
j_call: TRBJ2-5
cdr3_nt: TGCGCCAGCAGACTACAGGGAACCCAAGAGACCCAGTACTTC
cdr3_aa: CASRLQGTQETQYF

v_call: TRBV6-5
d_call: TRBD1
clone_size: few
j_call: TRBJ2-1
cdr3_nt: TGTGCCAGCAGGGGGACAGGGTACAATGAGCAGTTCTTC
cdr3_aa: CASRGTGYNEQFF

v_call: TRBV20-1
d_call: NA
clone_size: many
j_call: TRBJ1-1
cdr3_nt: TGCAGTGCTTGGGCCCGGGGTATCACTGAAGCTTTCTTT
cdr3_aa: CSAWARGITEAFF

v_call: TRBV24-1
d_call: TRBD1
clone_size: many
j_call: TRBJ1-2
cdr3_nt: TGTGCCACCAGTGGTCCTACCGGGACAGGGTTAAACTATGGCTACACCTTC
cdr3_aa: CATSGPTGTGLNYGYTF

v_call: TRBV7-2
d_call: NA
clone_size: many
j_call: TRBJ1-2
cdr3_nt: TGTGCCAGCAGCCGGGGACGGACTAACTATGGCTACACCTTC
cdr3_aa: CASSRGRTNYGYTF

v_call: TRBV7-7
d_call: NA
clone_size: NA
j_call: TRBJ2-5
cdr3_nt: TGTGCCAGCAGCGCCCGCCTCCAAGAGACCCAGTACTTC
cdr3_aa: CASSARLQETQYF

v_call: TRBV7-2
d_call: NA
clone_size: many
j_call: TRBJ1-2
cdr3_nt: TGTGCCAGCAGCTACAAATCGACAGGCGGATATGGCTACACCTTC
cdr3_aa: CASSYKSTGGYGYTF

v_call: TRBV7-2
d_call: NA
clone_size: NA
j_call: TRBJ2-5
cdr3_nt: TGTGCCAGCAGCCTTCCCGGAGGCAACCAAGTGACCCAGTACTTC
cdr3_aa: CASSLPGGNQVTQYF

v_call: TRBV5-1
d_call: NA
clone_size: NA
j_call: TRBJ2-3
cdr3_nt: TGCGCCAGCAGCTTTTCTAGCGTAACAGATACGCAGTATTTT
cdr3_aa: CASSFSSVTDTQYF

v_call: TRBV7-8
d_call: NA
clone_size: NA
j_call: TRBJ1-1
cdr3_nt: TGTGCCAGCAGCTCCAATATCGCGGATGTGGACACTGAAGCTTTCTTT
cdr3_aa: CASSSNIADVDTEAFF

v_call: TRBV11-2
d_call: TRBD1
clone_size: many
j_call: TRBJ1-2
cdr3_nt: TGTGCCAGCAGCTCCTCCCAGGGAACAGGGGTCTATGGCTACACCTTC
cdr3_aa: CASSSSQGTGVYGYTF

v_call: TRBV12-3/TRBV12-4
d_call: TRBD1
clone_size: many
j_call: TRBJ2-7
cdr3_nt: TGTGCCAGCAGGAGACAGGGGGATGGGAGCGAGCAGTACTTC
cdr3_aa: CASRRQGDGSEQYF

v_call: TRBV10-3
d_call: NA
clone_size: few
j_call: TRBJ2-1
cdr3_nt: TGTGCCATCAGTGAGTCGGTTATGGGCAATGAGCAGTTCTTC
cdr3_aa: CAISESVMGNEQFF

v_call: TRBV5-4
d_call: NA
clone_size: few
j_call: TRBJ2-6
cdr3_nt: TGTGCCAGCAGCTTCCGCACCCTCTCTGGGGCCAACGTCCTGACTTTC
cdr3_aa: CASSFRTLSGANVLTF

v_call: TRBV7-9
d_call: TRBD1
clone_size: many
j_call: TRBJ2-3
cdr3_nt: TGTGCCAGCAGCTTCTCCGGCAGGGGGCGAATACGCGGCACAGATACGCAGTATTTT
cdr3_aa: CASSFSGRGRIRGTDTQYF

v_call: TRBV5-1
d_call: NA
clone_size: few
j_call: TRBJ1-6
cdr3_nt: TGCGCCAGCAGCTTAGGCCCTCAGGGGAATAATTCACCCCTCCACTTT
cdr3_aa: CASSLGPQGNNSPLHF

v_call: TRBV12-3/TRBV12-4
d_call: NA
clone_size: many
j_call: TRBJ1-1
cdr3_nt: TGTGCCAGCAGTTCCCTTGGGAACACTGAAGCTTTCTTT
cdr3_aa: CASSSLGNTEAFF

v_call: TRBV12-3/TRBV12-4
d_call: NA
clone_size: few
j_call: TRBJ2-4
cdr3_nt: TGTGCCAGCGGGGGCTATCCCAAAAACATTCAGTACTTC
cdr3_aa: CASGGYPKNIQYF

v_call: TRBV7-2
d_call: TRBD2
clone_size: few
j_call: TRBJ2-3
cdr3_nt: TGTGCCAGCAGGCCTAGCGGGAGGGCCCTAGATACGCAGTATTTT
cdr3_aa: CASRPSGRALDTQYF

v_call: TRBV5-1
d_call: TRBD1
clone_size: NA
j_call: TRBJ1-2
cdr3_nt: TGCGCCAGCAGCACGGATGGACAGGGACAAGGTGGCTACACCTTC
cdr3_aa: CASSTDGQGQGGYTF

v_call: TRBV12-3/TRBV12-4
d_call: NA
clone_size: many
j_call: TRBJ1-2
cdr3_nt: TGTGCCAGCAGTTTAGAGGGACTGACAAACTATGGCTACACCTTC
cdr3_aa: CASSLEGLTNYGYTF

v_call: TRBV6-2/TRBV6-3
d_call: NA
clone_size: NA
j_call: TRBJ2-7
cdr3_nt: TGTGCCAGCAGTTATGGGGGACTCCCAACCTACGAGCAGTACTTC
cdr3_aa: CASSYGGLPTYEQYF

v_call: TRBV20-1
d_call: NA
clone_size: few
j_call: TRBJ2-7
cdr3_nt: TGCAGTGTAACGACTAGCTCCTACGAGCAGTACTTC
cdr3_aa: CSVTTSSYEQYF

v_call: TRBV7-2
d_call: TRBD1
clone_size: many
j_call: TRBJ1-6
cdr3_nt: TGTGCCAGCAGCCCTGGACAGGTCGGACCCCTCCACTTT
cdr3_aa: CASSPGQVGPLHF

v_call: TRBV7-9
d_call: TRBD1
clone_size: few
j_call: TRBJ1-1
cdr3_nt: TGTGCCAGCAGCCCTTTACAGACAGGGCGGCCTGAAGCTTTCTTT
cdr3_aa: CASSPLQTGRPEAFF

v_call: TRBV15
d_call: NA
clone_size: many
j_call: TRBJ2-3
cdr3_nt: TGTGCCACCAGCAGAGGGGTCGTCTTGAGCACAGATACGCAGTATTTT
cdr3_aa: CATSRGVVLSTDTQYF

v_call: TRBV27
d_call: TRBD1
clone_size: many
j_call: TRBJ2-7
cdr3_nt: TGTGCCAGCAGCCCTGGGACAGGGGCTTACGGGAAGCAGTACTTC
cdr3_aa: CASSPGTGAYGKQYF

v_call: TRBV28
d_call: NA
clone_size: NA
j_call: TRBJ1-1
cdr3_nt: TGTGCCAGCAGTTGGCGCACTGAAGCTTTCTTT
cdr3_aa: CASSWRTEAFF

v_call: TRBV9
d_call: TRBD2
clone_size: few
j_call: TRBJ2-3
cdr3_nt: TGTGCCAGCAGCGCGCCTTTAGCTAGCGGCTTAAGGGCAGATACGCAGTATTTT
cdr3_aa: CASSAPLASGLRADTQYF

v_call: TRBV29-1
d_call: TRBD1
clone_size: many
j_call: TRBJ1-2
cdr3_nt: TGCAGCGTTTACCAGGACAGGGTGTGGGGCTACACCTTC
cdr3_aa: CSVYQDRVWGYTF

v_call: TRBV20-1
d_call: NA
clone_size: few
j_call: TRBJ1-2
cdr3_nt: TGCAGTGCTAGGCCTGGAGAGGGGAACTATGGCTACACCTTC
cdr3_aa: CSARPGEGNYGYTF